The rows below give T cell receptor beta chains drawn from one sample of a study of T cell responses to AZD1222 COVID-19 vaccine. The assay was immunoSEQ multiplex PCR, and TCRdb's table has in-frame clones only and misses some. The sample records 150,000 or so clones, 90% to 95% being singletons. This material consisted of peripheral blood, taken 28 days after the second AZD1222 dose. The source of these receptors is an adult who received the AZD1222 COVID-19 vaccine. Both conserved end residues are part of each CDR3. A D gene is named only where the DNA matches it firmly. Clone sizes are given selectively: once, few, many, or a class where the clone is expanded.

clone_size	d_call	j_call	v_call	cdr3_aa	cdr3_nt
.	.	TRBJ2-7	TRBV28	CASSPSFHEQYF	TGTGCCAGCAGCCCCTCGTTCCACGAGCAGTACTTC
.	TRBD1	TRBJ1-1	TRBV18	CASSLRTGENTEAFF	TGTGCCAGCTCACTCCGGACAGGCGAGAACACTGAAGCTTTCTTT
.	.	TRBJ1-1	TRBV30	CARRAGKNTEAFF	TGTGCCCGGAGGGCAGGGAAAAACACTGAAGCTTTCTTT
.	TRBD2	TRBJ2-3	TRBV19	CASSMLASGGADTQYF	TGTGCCAGTAGTATGCTGGCTAGCGGGGGGGCGGATACGCAGTATTTT
.	.	TRBJ2-5	TRBV10-1	CASSERGGREQETQYF	TGCGCCAGCAGTGAGAGGGGGGGGAGGGAACAAGAGACCCAGTACTTC
.	TRBD1	TRBJ1-2	TRBV6-5	CASRSPGTGNYGYTF	TGTGCCAGCAGATCCCCCGGGACAGGAAACTATGGCTACACCTTC
.	.	TRBJ2-3	TRBV2	CASSEAEADTQYF	TGTGCCAGCAGTGAAGCTGAGGCAGATACGCAGTATTTT
.	.	TRBJ1-5	TRBV24-1	CATSGLYPRQPQHF	TGTGCCACCAGTGGATTGTATCCTCGTCAGCCCCAGCATTTT
.	TRBD1	TRBJ2-7	TRBV28	CASSSGTGAYEQYF	TGTGCCAGCAGTTCCGGGACAGGGGCCTACGAGCAGTACTTC
.	.	TRBJ2-5	TRBV5-1	CASSLADWKGETQYF	TGCGCCAGCAGCTTGGCCGATTGGAAGGGGGAGACCCAGTACTTC
.	.	TRBJ1-1	TRBV5-4	CASSPVARTNTEAFF	TGTGCCAGCAGTCCTGTCGCACGGACGAACACTGAAGCTTTCTTT
.	.	TRBJ1-1	TRBV5-1	CASSLEGRDTEAFF	TGCGCCAGCAGCTTGGAGGGCAGGGACACTGAAGCTTTCTTT
.	.	TRBJ1-1	TRBV18	CASSRSTTNTEAFF	TGTGCCAGCTCACGATCTACAACGAACACTGAAGCTTTCTTT
.	.	TRBJ2-3	TRBV4-1	CASSTRPGPATDTQYF	TGCGCCAGCAGCACACGGCCGGGACCCGCAACAGATACGCAGTATTTT
.	.	TRBJ1-1	TRBV18	CASSPSSRSTEAFF	TGTGCCAGCTCACCCTCCTCCCGTTCGACTGAAGCTTTCTTT
.	TRBD2	TRBJ2-5	TRBV14	CASSLRLPGLAAKETQYF	TGTGCCAGCAGCCTACGATTGCCGGGACTAGCGGCCAAAGAGACCCAGTACTTC
.	.	TRBJ2-1	TRBV9	CASSPEPGAINEQFF	TGTGCCAGCAGCCCAGAGCCGGGAGCCATTAATGAGCAGTTCTTC
.	.	TRBJ1-4	TRBV12-5	CASGLGTYATNEKLFF	TGTGCTAGTGGTTTGGGAACATATGCAACTAATGAAAAACTGTTTTTT
few	.	TRBJ1-1	TRBV28	CASSLWGRGEAFF	TGTGCCAGCAGTTTATGGGGCAGAGGTGAAGCTTTCTTT
once	TRBD2	TRBJ2-1	TRBV5-1	CASSLSGTSDLLEQFF	TGCGCCAGCAGCTTATCTGGGACTAGCGACCTGTTGGAGCAGTTCTTC
.	.	TRBJ2-7	TRBV11-2	CASSLEPDRLVYEQYF	TGTGCCAGCAGCTTAGAACCCGATCGACTAGTGTACGAGCAGTACTTC
.	.	TRBJ1-2	TRBV7-9	CASSGGSHGYTF	TGTGCCAGCAGCGGAGGTAGCCATGGCTACACCTTC
.	.	TRBJ1-2	TRBV25-1	CASSGQDIYGYTF	TGTGCCAGCAGTGGACAGGATATCTATGGCTACACCTTC
.	.	TRBJ1-5	TRBV28	CASRGQRGNQPQHF	TGTGCCAGCAGGGGGCAGCGGGGCAATCAGCCCCAGCATTTT
once	.	TRBJ2-2	TRBV19	CATPKGPVDTGELFF	TGTGCCACCCCCAAAGGGCCGGTGGACACCGGGGAGCTGTTTTTT
once	TRBD1	TRBJ2-5	TRBV28	CASSRGTGYETQYF	TGTGCCAGCAGTCGCGGGACAGGGTATGAGACCCAGTACTTC
.	.	TRBJ1-2	TRBV30	CAWSAGALGGYTF	TGTGCCTGGAGTGCGGGGGCTCTTGGGGGCTACACCTTC
.	.	TRBJ1-5	TRBV5-1	CASSLKTGGNQPQHF	TGCGCCAGCAGCTTGAAGACAGGAGGCAATCAGCCCCAGCATTTT
.	.	TRBJ1-1	TRBV5-1	CASSLGYMNTEAFF	TGCGCCAGCAGCTTGGGTTATATGAACACTGAAGCTTTCTTT
.	.	TRBJ1-1	TRBV18	CASSQSGETEAFF	TGTGCCAGCTCACAATCGGGGGAAACTGAAGCTTTCTTT
.	TRBD2	TRBJ2-1	TRBV5-1	CASSAASGTLYEQFF	TGCGCCAGCAGCGCGGCTAGCGGGACCCTCTATGAGCAGTTCTTC
.	.	TRBJ1-5	TRBV6-2/TRBV6-3	CASSYSQQGRQPQHF	TGTGCCAGCAGTTACTCGCAACAGGGACGACAGCCCCAGCATTTT
few	.	TRBJ1-1	TRBV6-1	CASSDLRGNTEAFF	TGTGCCAGCAGTGACCTAAGGGGGAACACTGAAGCTTTCTTT
once	.	TRBJ1-6	TRBV30	CAWSVSFLSYRESSYNSPLHF	TGTGCCTGGAGTGTGTCCTTCCTAAGCTACAGGGAATCTTCCTATAATTCACCCCTCCACTTT
.	.	TRBJ2-2	TRBV28	CASSFDSIPGELFF	TGTGCCAGCAGTTTCGACAGTATTCCCGGGGAGCTGTTTTTT
.	.	TRBJ1-1	TRBV19	CASSITGQMNTEAFF	TGTGCCAGTAGTATAACGGGACAAATGAACACTGAAGCTTTCTTT
.	TRBD1	TRBJ1-5	TRBV27	CASSLRQGYNQPQHF	TGTGCCAGCAGTTTAAGACAGGGTTACAATCAGCCCCAGCATTTT
.	.	TRBJ2-5	TRBV2	CASKVVASGQETQYF	TGTGCCAGCAAGGTCGTAGCAAGCGGTCAAGAGACCCAGTACTTC
.	.	TRBJ1-2	TRBV24-1	CATSNNDGYTF	TGTGCCACCAGTAATAATGATGGCTACACCTTC
.	.	TRBJ1-3	TRBV5-1	CASSPDVGNTIYF	TGCGCCAGCAGCCCGGACGTTGGAAACACCATATATTTT
.	.	TRBJ1-1	TRBV5-1	CASSWDPNSAEAFF	TGCGCCAGCAGCTGGGACCCCAACTCCGCTGAAGCTTTCTTT
.	.	TRBJ2-1	TRBV5-1	CASSPTTVYNEQFF	TGCGCCAGCAGCCCAACTACCGTCTACAATGAGCAGTTCTTC
.	.	TRBJ2-7	TRBV27	CASRLATGYYYEQYF	TGTGCCAGCAGGCTAGCGACAGGCTATTACTACGAGCAGTACTTC
once	TRBD1	TRBJ2-7	TRBV11-2	CASSPSAGTAYEQYF	TGTGCCAGCAGCCCTAGTGCCGGGACAGCGTACGAGCAGTACTTC
.	.	TRBJ1-4	TRBV3-1/TRBV3-2	CASSQSVGEHNEKLFF	TGTGCCAGCAGCCAATCCGTTGGGGAACATAATGAAAAACTGTTTTTT
.	.	TRBJ1-6	TRBV11-1	CASTMGGTSSPLHF	TGTGCCAGCACCATGGGGGGAACAAGTTCACCCCTCCACTTT